A selection of T cell receptor beta chains follows, all from one sample in a study of T cells in Graves' hyperthyroidism and ophthalmopathy. From the multiplex PCR reads, TCRdb called clonotypes with MiXCR, one entry per CDR3 protein. The table lists hundreds of thousands of distinct CDR3 sequences, 15% to 18% of them singletons. The source material was blood. These TCRs come from a woman between 18 and 29 years old with Graves' hyperthyroidism. CDR3s include the opening cysteine and the closing phenylalanine or tryptophan. The D gene is left open where the match is weak. Only part of the rows carry a size: once, few, many, or a class if the clone is expanded.

j_call v_call clone_size d_call cdr3_aa cdr3_nt
TRBJ2-7 TRBV10-1 once TRBD1 CASSERQGYEQYF TGCGCCAGCAGTGAAAGACAGGGCTACGAGCAGTACTTC
TRBJ2-5 TRBV20-1 . TRBD2 CSAPLAGVRETQYF TGCAGTGCCCCCCTAGCGGGAGTGCGGGAGACCCAGTACTTC
TRBJ2-2 TRBV11-2 . . CAGSQTGTGELFF TGTGCCGGCAGCCAGACGGGGACCGGGGAGCTGTTTTTT
TRBJ2-2 TRBV6-6 many . CASSYNYAGELFF TGTGCCAGCAGTTACAACTACGCCGGGGAGCTGTTTTTT
TRBJ2-7 TRBV11-3 many . CASSLDRSSYEQYF TGTGCCAGCAGCTTAGACCGGAGCTCCTACGAGCAGTACTTC
TRBJ2-1 TRBV12-5 many TRBD2 CASGSGGGGESYNEQFF TGTGCTAGTGGTTCGGGCGGGGGGGGCGAGTCCTACAATGAGCAGTTCTTC
TRBJ2-7 TRBV11-2 many . CASSPGGGATGTYEQYF TGTGCCAGCAGCCCAGGGGGGGGGGCAACGGGAACCTACGAGCAGTACTTC
TRBJ1-4 TRBV13 . . CASSLAVSGNFREKLFF TGTGCCAGCAGCTTAGCGGTATCGGGGAATTTTCGGGAAAAACTGTTTTTT
TRBJ1-2 TRBV18 many . CASSPKESGYGYTF TGTGCCAGCTCACCAAAGGAGTCTGGTTACGGCTACACCTTC
TRBJ1-2 TRBV28 many TRBD1 CASSLDRGELFDYGYTF TGTGCCAGCAGTTTGGACAGGGGCGAGCTATTCGACTATGGCTACACCTTC
TRBJ2-3 TRBV29-1 . . CSVRGGISDTQYF TGCAGCGTTCGGGGCGGGATCTCAGATACGCAGTATTTT
TRBJ2-1 TRBV7-9 many TRBD2 CASGPGTTNNEQFF TGTGCCAGCGGGCCCGGGACTACGAACAATGAGCAGTTCTTC
TRBJ1-2 TRBV7-9 . TRBD1 CASSLVGQANYGYTF TGTGCCAGCAGCTTAGTAGGACAGGCGAACTATGGCTACACCTTC
TRBJ2-5 TRBV20-1 . TRBD1 CSARDRGMEYF TGCAGTGCTAGAGACAGGGGGATGGAGTACTTC
TRBJ1-5 TRBV6-5 few . CASSSSGTGSNQPQHF .
TRBJ1-3 TRBV6-1 . . CASGRSQGAGNTIYF TGTGCCAGCGGGCGGTCCCAGGGTGCGGGAAACACCATATATTTT
TRBJ2-1 TRBV6-6 many TRBD1 CASSYRGQANEQFF TGTGCCAGCAGTTACAGAGGACAGGCGAATGAGCAGTTCTTC
TRBJ1-2 TRBV28 . TRBD1 CASSFLRDRALSGYGYTF TGTGCCAGCAGTTTCCTCCGGGACAGGGCGTTGAGCGGCTATGGCTACACCTTC